This T cell receptor (beta chain) emerged from a study of siplizumab effects on memory and regulatory T cells. Whole-study results and caveats: Naive-or-memory phenotypes were unassignable for roughly 80-97% of proliferating CD4+ or CD8+ clones.

Method: immunoSEQ multiplex PCR; TCRdb's copy keeps in-frame clones and lacks some. Altogether tens of thousands of clones are present, roughly 96% being singletons, with the ten largest covering under 0.04%. This clone has only one observation. Its antigen is still unknown. This CDR3 has 16 amino acids. Germline-derived CDR1 and CDR2 are SQVTM and ANQGSEA. Deletions cut 2 bases from V and 9 bases from J, with 23 bases between. Sequencing was performed on naive CD4+ T cells sorted from blood. This TCR derives from a human donor in good health. The chain uses TRBV29-1 and TRBJ2-1; unclear D gene. Here the CDR3 reads CSVEFSPLGLPGEQFF. CDR3 DNA: TGCAGCGTTGAATTCTCCCCCCTTGGCCTTCCCGGTGAGCAGTTCTTC.